This T cell receptor (beta chain) comes out of a study of shared T cell receptors in the human thymus. The table came from immunoSEQ multiplex PCR; TCRdb's copy has only in-frame clones and leaves some out. The sample has 55,000 to 75,000 clones; over 90% are singletons. Per the germline V gene, CDR1 is MDHEN and CDR2 is SYDVKM. V dropped 8 bases and J dropped 4 bases, with 18 bases sitting between them. This CDR3 comprises 15 residues. The sample consisted of thymocytes. This TCR was recovered from a human donor. J is TRBJ2-1 and V is TRBV28, with D perhaps TRBD1 or TRBD2 (7 bases each). CDR3 sequence (DNA): TGTGCCAGCTCCGTCGGGGGGACAGCTTACAATGAGCAGTTCTTC. Protein sequence: CASSVGGTAYNEQFF.